Below, 13 T cell receptor beta chains from the same sample are listed, as sequenced in a study of cytomegalovirus exposure and HLA in healthy donors. TCRdb keeps only in-frame clones here, not all; method: immunoSEQ multiplex PCR. This table holds approximately 220,000 clones, approximately 88% found once. What was sequenced was PBMCs. The receptor source for this set is a woman aged 25 to 45 in good health and CMV-seropositive.

The V call is TRBV7-9, the J call TRBJ2-7; maybe TRBD1 (5 bases). V lost 0 bases and J lost 5, with 11 bases in between. The germline V gene has CDR1 SEHNR and CDR2 FQNEAQ (reference sequence). CDR3 length equals 14 residues. The CDR3 DNA reads TGTGCCAGCAGCTTAGCGACAGCCACCCACGAGCAGTACTTC. Translation: CASSLATATHEQYF.

The chain is built from TRBV9 and TRBJ1-2, with 9 bases matching TRBD1. This CDR3 comprises 15 residues. Germline V CDR1 and CDR2: SGDLS, YYNGEE. The ends lost 3 bases at V and 4 bases at J; junction bases unmatched: 7. The CDR3 reads CASSAMGQGPYGYTF. In DNA form, the CDR3 reads TGTGCCAGCAGCGCTATGGGACAGGGACCCTATGGCTACACCTTC.

This rearrangement joins TRBV30 to TRBJ2-1; tentative D call: TRBD2 (6 bases). Germline loops: CDR1 GTSNPN, CDR2 SVGIG (reference sequence). The CDR3 loop spans 13 amino acids. Trimming removed 4 bases from V and 4 bases from J, with 11 bases in between. Here the CDR3 reads CAWNSGTYNEQFF. The CDR3 DNA reads as TGTGCCTGGAATAGCGGAACTTACAATGAGCAGTTCTTC. The complete variable domain, with remaining parts taken from reference TRBV30 and TRBJ2-1, reads SQTIHQWPATLVQPVGSPLSLECTVEGTSNPNLYWYRQAAGRGLQLLFYSVGIGQISSEVPQNLSASRPQDRQFILSSKKLLLSDSGFYLCAWNSGTYNEQFFGPGTRLTVL.

The chain is built from TRBV28 and TRBJ1-2; possible D gene TRBD1, 6 bases. V lost 2 bases and J lost 4, with 14 bases in between. Germline V CDR1 and CDR2: MDHEN, SYDVKM. There are 15 residues in the CDR3. The CDR3 region has the DNA TGTGCCAGCAGTTTAAAAAAGGGGGGGACCTATGGCTACACCTTC. It is translated as CASSLKKGGTYGYTF.

The chain recombines TRBV28 with TRBJ2-5; D is possibly TRBD2 (5 bases). The CDR3 totals 14 residues. Trimming took off 5 bases at V and 4 bases at J, with 14 bases between the two ends. Germline lookup yields CDR1 MDHEN and CDR2 SYDVKM. The CDR3 is CASSPTRSGETQYF. The CDR3 DNA reads TGTGCCAGCAGTCCCACTAGGTCGGGAGAGACCCAGTACTTC.

This chain uses TRBV18 with TRBJ2-5; 10 bases fit TRBD2. After removal of 1 base from V and 3 bases from J, the junction contained 2 bases not matched to a gene. Per the germline V gene, CDR1 is KGHSH and CDR2 is LQKENI. The CDR3 contains 15 residues. The CDR3 sequence is CASSPRLAGEETQYF. The CDR3 nucleotides are TGTGCCAGCTCACCACGGCTAGCGGGAGAAGAGACCCAGTACTTC.

The chain combines TRBV5-8 with TRBJ2-7; D is uncertain. Trimming shortened V by 7 bases and J by 2 bases, and 16 bases separated the two germline ends. Per germline, CDR1 SGHTS and CDR2 YDEGEE. CDR3 length equals 14 residues. The CDR3 loop is CASGRGSSPYEQYF. The CDR3 region has the DNA TGTGCCAGCGGCCGAGGCTCCAGTCCCTACGAGCAGTACTTC. The full variable domain, in which reference TRBV5-8 and TRBJ2-7 provide the parts outside the CDR3, is EAGVTQSPTHLIKTRGQQATLRCSPISGHTSVYWYQQALGLGLQFLLWYDEGEERNRGNFPPRFSGRQFPNYSSELNVNALELEDSALYLCASGRGSSPYEQYFGPGTRLTVT.

CDR3 protein: CAISDDLGRVIDQPQHF. CDR3 nucleotide sequence: TGTGCCATCAGTGATGATCTAGGCAGGGTGATTGATCAGCCCCAGCATTTT. The V call is TRBV10-3, the J call TRBJ1-5, with a tentative D call TRBD1 (5 bases). CDR1 and CDR2 (germline): ENHRY, SYGVKD. CDR3 length: 17 amino acids. V dropped 3 bases and J dropped 5 bases, with 20 bases sitting between them.

V is TRBV5-1 and J is TRBJ2-1, with D possibly being TRBD1 (5 bases). Trimming stripped 1 base from V and 4 bases from J, with 12 bases between. CDR1 and CDR2 (germline): SGHRS, YFSETQ. This CDR3 is built from 15 residues. Here the CDR3 reads CASSLSGQPYNEQFF. The CDR3 DNA reads as TGCGCCAGCAGCTTGAGTGGACAACCTTACAATGAGCAGTTCTTC.

The chain has TRBV2 and TRBJ2-1; 7 bases match TRBD2. The V segment lost 6 bases and the J segment 8 bases; nucleotides outside the gene matches: 4. The CDR3 is made up of 12 amino acids. CDR1 is SNHLY, CDR2 FYNNEI, per germline. The CDR3 DNA is TGTGCCAGCAGGGAGCTAGCGGATGAGCAGTTCTTC. Translation: CASRELADEQFF.

The rearrangement uses TRBV9 and TRBJ1-1, with a possible D match to TRBD1 (5 bases). This CDR3 spans 13 amino acids. The V gene's germline CDR1 is SGDLS and CDR2 YYNGEE. Deletions cut 0 bases from V and 6 bases from J, with 9 bases between. The CDR3 sequence is CASSVGGTAEAFF. For the CDR3, the DNA is TGTGCCAGCAGCGTAGGGGGGACTGCTGAAGCTTTCTTT.

This chain joins TRBV30 and TRBJ2-2; no clear D gene. From germline, CDR1 is GTSNPN and CDR2 SVGIG (reference sequence). Trimming stripped 0 bases from V and 6 bases from J, with 20 bases between. The length of the CDR3 is 17 residues. DNA of the CDR3: TGTGCCTGGAGTGTACTATCGGCGGCGGATAAGGCCGGGGAGCTGTTTTTT. Amino acid sequence: CAWSVLSAADKAGELFF.

This clone was counted a single time. The chain employs TRBV27 and TRBJ2-1; no clear D gene. The CDR3 totals 11 residues. Trimming cost V 5 bases and J 10 bases, with 9 bases left between them. Germline-derived CDR1 and CDR2 are MNHEY and SMNVEV (reference sequence). In DNA form, the CDR3 reads TGTGCCAGCAGTGCCTCTACCGAGCAGTTCTTC. As protein: CASSASTEQFF.